The entry that follows covers one T cell receptor (beta chain) sequence. In this sample, this clonotype turned up many times. Its antigen has not been determined. Per-base quality was not reported, and no clone a single base away is much larger than it. Per the germline V gene (reference sequence), DFQATT is the CDR1 and SNEGSKA is the CDR2. At the junction V is shortened by 1 base and J by 5 bases, with 8 bases in between. The CDR3 covers 12 residues, taking in both the cysteine and the phenylalanine. This entry keeps only the CDR3 DNA: 36 bases, framed from base 1. The intended sense of this specimen's treatment or condition label: allogeneic hematopoietic cell transplantation with graft depleted of TCRalphabeta T cells and CD19 B cells. Transplant recipients were children who received TCRalphabeta/CD19-depleted allogeneic hematopoietic cell grafts. This record comes from a study of T-cell reconstitution after alpha-beta-depleted transplantation in children (dated by TCRdb to about 2016). In the study overall: Using TCR repertoire profiling, the study followed T-cell immune reconstitution in a quantitative way in children after TCRalphabeta/CD19-depleted allogeneic hematopoietic cell transplantation.

Receptor amplification or capture employed PCR. Sequencing relied on an Illumina HiSeq 2500. TCR libraries were prepared with molecular barcoding, using unique molecular identifiers to normalize TCRbeta repertoire quantification. The public reads were run again by TCRdb, first through fastp at Q25 and then through MiXCR, and only productive beta chains were kept. Each record represents a unique CDR3 protein, reported with the most common genes and DNA among its rows. The sample yields about 640,000 distinct CDR3 sequences; 10% to 15% were counted once. Together, the top ten hold 2% to 2.5% of the sample. Findings and caveats that apply to the study as a whole: In some patients, the high TCRbeta diversity seen at day 60 was put down to recipient T cells and intrathymic progenitors that had survived conditioning. Hyperexpanded clone frequencies declined over subsequent months; after one year, T-cell counts and TCRbeta diversity were mostly attributed to newly produced T cells. The apparently early alphabetaT-cell count recovery about two months after transplant was reportedly dependent on only several hundred rapidly expanded clones derived from non-depleted graft cells.

Here the chain combines TRBV20-1 and TRBJ2-5; the D gene identity is not certain. This sample comprised PBMCs, mostly from graft donor cells, obtained 360 days after TCRalphabeta/CD19-depleted stem cell transplant. The clonotype originates from a male patient between 10 and 17 years old who had a stem cell transplant for acute myeloid leukemia, so the T cells may come from the graft donor. The nucleotide sequence reads as follows: TGCAGTGCTAGAGTCCTGGGGGAGACCCAGTACTTC. It encodes CSARVLGETQYF.